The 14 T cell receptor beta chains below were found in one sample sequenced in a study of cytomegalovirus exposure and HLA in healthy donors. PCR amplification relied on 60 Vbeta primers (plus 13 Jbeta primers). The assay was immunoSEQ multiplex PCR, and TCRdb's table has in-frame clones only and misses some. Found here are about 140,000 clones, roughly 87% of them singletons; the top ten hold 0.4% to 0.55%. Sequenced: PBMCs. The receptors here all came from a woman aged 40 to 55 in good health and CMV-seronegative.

The CDR3 sequence: CASSFSGLGGYEQYF. Written as DNA, the CDR3 is TGTGCCAGCAGCTTCTCCGGACTCGGGGGCTACGAGCAGTACTTC. This chain uses TRBV5-8 with TRBJ2-7, with a possible D match to TRBD2 (6 bases). V lost 2 bases, J lost 3 bases, and 15 bases lay in between. This CDR3 is 15 amino acids long. CDR1 and CDR2 from the germline V gene are SGHTS and YDEGEE.

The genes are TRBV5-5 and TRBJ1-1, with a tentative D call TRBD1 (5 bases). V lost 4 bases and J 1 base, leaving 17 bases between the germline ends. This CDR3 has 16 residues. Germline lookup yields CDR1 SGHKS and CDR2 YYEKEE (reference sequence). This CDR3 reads CASSPRTSQRNTEAFF. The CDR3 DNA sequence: TGTGCCAGCAGCCCCCGGACATCCCAGCGGAACACTGAAGCTTTCTTT.

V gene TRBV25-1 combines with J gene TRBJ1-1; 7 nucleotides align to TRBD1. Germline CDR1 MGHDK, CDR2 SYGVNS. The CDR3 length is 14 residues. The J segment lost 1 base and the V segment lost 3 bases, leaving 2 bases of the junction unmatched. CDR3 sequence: CASSDRTGNTEAFF. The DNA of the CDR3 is TGTGCCAGCAGTGACCGGACAGGGAACACTGAAGCTTTCTTT.

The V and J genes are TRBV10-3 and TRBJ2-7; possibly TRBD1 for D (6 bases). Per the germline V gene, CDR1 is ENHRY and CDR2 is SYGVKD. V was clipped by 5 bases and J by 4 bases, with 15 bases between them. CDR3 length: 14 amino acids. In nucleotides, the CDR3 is TGTGCCATCAGTAGGTCGACAGGTACATACGAGCAGTACTTC. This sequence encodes CAISRSTGTYEQYF.

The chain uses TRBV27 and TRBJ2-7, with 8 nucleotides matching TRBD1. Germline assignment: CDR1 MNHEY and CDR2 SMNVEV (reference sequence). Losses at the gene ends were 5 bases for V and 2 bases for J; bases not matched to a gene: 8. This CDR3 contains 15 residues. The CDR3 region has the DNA TGTGCCAGCAGTCTAGGGACAGGCGAGACCTACGAGCAGTACTTC. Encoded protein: CASSLGTGETYEQYF.

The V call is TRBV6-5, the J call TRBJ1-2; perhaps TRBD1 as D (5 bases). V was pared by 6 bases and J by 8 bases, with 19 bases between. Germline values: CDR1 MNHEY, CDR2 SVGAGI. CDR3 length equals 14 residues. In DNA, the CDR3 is TGTGCCAGCAGCCCTCCGGCCAGCGGGGGGGGCTACACCTTC. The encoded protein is CASSPPASGGGYTF.

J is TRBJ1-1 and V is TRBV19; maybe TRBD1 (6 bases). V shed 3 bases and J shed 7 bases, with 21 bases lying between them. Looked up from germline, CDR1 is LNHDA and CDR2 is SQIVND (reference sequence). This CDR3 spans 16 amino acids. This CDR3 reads CASSIYGGRGEGEAFF. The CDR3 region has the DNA TGTGCCAGTAGTATCTATGGGGGCAGGGGCGAAGGTGAAGCTTTCTTT.

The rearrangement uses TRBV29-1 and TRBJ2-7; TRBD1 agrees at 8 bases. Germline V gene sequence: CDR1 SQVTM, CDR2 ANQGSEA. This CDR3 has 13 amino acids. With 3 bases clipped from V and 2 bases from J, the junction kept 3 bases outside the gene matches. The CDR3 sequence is CSVETGVPYEQYF. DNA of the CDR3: TGCAGCGTTGAGACAGGGGTTCCCTACGAGCAGTACTTC.

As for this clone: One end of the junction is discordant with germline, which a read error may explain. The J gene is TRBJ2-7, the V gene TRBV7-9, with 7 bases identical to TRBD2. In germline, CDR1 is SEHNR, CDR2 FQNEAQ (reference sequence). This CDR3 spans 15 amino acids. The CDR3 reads CSSSFPGEGSYEQYF. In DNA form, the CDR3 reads TGTTCCAGCAGCTTTCCCGGGGAGGGGTCCTACGAGCAGTACTTC.

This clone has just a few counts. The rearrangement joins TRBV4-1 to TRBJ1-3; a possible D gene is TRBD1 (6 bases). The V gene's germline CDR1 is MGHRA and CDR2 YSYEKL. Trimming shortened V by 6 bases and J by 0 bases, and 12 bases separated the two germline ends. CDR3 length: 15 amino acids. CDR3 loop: CASRQGSYSGNTIYF. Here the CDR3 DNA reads TGCGCCAGCAGACAGGGCAGTTACTCTGGAAACACCATATATTTT.

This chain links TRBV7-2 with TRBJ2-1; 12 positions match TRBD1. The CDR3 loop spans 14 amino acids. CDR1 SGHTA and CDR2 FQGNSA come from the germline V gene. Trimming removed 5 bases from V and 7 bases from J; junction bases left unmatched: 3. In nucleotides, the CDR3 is TGTGCCAGCAGCCGGGACAGGGGGCCGAATGAGCAGTTCTTC. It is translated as CASSRDRGPNEQFF.

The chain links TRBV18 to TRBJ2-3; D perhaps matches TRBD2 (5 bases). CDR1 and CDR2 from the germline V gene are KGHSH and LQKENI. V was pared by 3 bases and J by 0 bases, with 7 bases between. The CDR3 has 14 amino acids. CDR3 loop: CASSPRVSTDTQYF. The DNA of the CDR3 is TGTGCCAGCTCACCGCGGGTGAGCACAGATACGCAGTATTTT. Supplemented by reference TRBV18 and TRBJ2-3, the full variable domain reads NAGVMQNPRHLVRRRGQEARLRCSPMKGHSHVYWYRQLPEEGLKFMVYLQKENIIDESGMPKERFSAEFPKEGPSILRIQQVVRGDSAAYFCASSPRVSTDTQYFGPGTRLTVL.

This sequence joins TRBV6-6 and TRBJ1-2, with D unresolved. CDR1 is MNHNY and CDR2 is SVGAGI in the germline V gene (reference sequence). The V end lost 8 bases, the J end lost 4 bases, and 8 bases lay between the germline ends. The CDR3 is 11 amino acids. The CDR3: CASWATYGYTF. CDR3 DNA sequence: TGTGCCAGCTGGGCGACCTATGGCTACACCTTC.

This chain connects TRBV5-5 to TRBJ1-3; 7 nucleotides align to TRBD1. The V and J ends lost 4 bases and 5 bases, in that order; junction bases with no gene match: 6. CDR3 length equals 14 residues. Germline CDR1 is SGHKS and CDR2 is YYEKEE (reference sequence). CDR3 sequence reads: CASSPTGNRNTIYF. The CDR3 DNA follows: TGTGCCAGCAGCCCGACAGGGAATAGAAACACCATATATTTT.